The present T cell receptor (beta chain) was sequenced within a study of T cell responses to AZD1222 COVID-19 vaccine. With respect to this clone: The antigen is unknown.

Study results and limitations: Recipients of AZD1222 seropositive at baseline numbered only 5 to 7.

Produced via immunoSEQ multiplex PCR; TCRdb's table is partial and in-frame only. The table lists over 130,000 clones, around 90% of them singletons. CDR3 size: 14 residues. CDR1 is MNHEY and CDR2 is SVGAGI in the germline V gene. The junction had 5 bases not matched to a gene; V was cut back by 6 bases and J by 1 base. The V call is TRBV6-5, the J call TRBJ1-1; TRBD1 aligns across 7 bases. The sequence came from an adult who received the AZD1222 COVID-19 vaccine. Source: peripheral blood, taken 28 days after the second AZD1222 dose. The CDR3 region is CASSSGTANTEAFF. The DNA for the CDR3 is TGTGCCAGCAGCTCTGGGACAGCGAACACTGAAGCTTTCTTT.